Following are 30 T cell receptor beta chains from one sample sequenced in a study of T cells in Graves' hyperthyroidism and ophthalmopathy. Amplified regions were TCR beta CDR3 sequences from RNA transcripts. During a first-round RT-PCR of the TCR CDR3, the HTBI primer set was used. TCRdb independently ran MiXCR on the multiplex PCR reads; one entry per CDR3 protein. Among a few hundred thousand distinct CDR3 sequences listed, around 46% were seen once. The material sequenced was peripheral blood or thyroid tissue (not recorded which). Receptors were obtained from a woman aged 18-29 years with Graves' hyperthyroidism.

The V gene is TRBV2, the J gene TRBJ2-7, with 7 positions matching TRBD2. The DNA end is a closer match to TRBJ2-1, so the J assignment may be wrong. Germline V gene lookup returns CDR1 SNHLY and CDR2 FYNNEI. This CDR3 spans 15 amino acids. The CDR3 loop reads CASSGGTTSTDTQFF. As DNA, the CDR3 is TGTGCCAGCAGTGGGGGGACGACTAGCACAGATACGCAGTTCTTC.

The table lists this clonotype with many counts. This sequence joins TRBV7-9 and TRBJ2-5; tentatively, D is TRBD1 or TRBD2 (5 bases each). This CDR3 contains 16 residues. With 2 bases removed from V and 5 bases from J, the gap between germline ends came to 18 bases. CDR1 and CDR2 from the germline V gene are SEHNR and FQNEAQ (reference sequence). The CDR3 loop is CASSLQARGPGETQYF. The CDR3 coding sequence is TGTGCCAGCAGCTTACAGGCTCGGGGACCAGGGGAGACCCAGTACTTC.

This clonotype was picked up many times. The chain has TRBV2 and TRBJ2-7; 10 bases fit TRBD2. The CDR3 runs to 16 residues. V shed 2 bases and J 0 bases; nucleotides not matched to a gene: 4. CDR1 and CDR2 (germline): SNHLY, FYNNEI. This CDR3 is CASSEMPSGSSYEQYF. The CDR3 DNA reads as TGTGCCAGCAGTGAAATGCCTAGCGGGAGCTCCTACGAGCAGTACTTC.

This clonotype has ten or more counts. This chain connects TRBV9 to TRBJ1-1; unclear D gene. Trimming took 4 bases from V and 3 from J, leaving 13 bases between them. CDR1 and CDR2 from the germline V gene are SGDLS and YYNGEE. This CDR3 is 14 amino acids long. The DNA of the CDR3 is TGTGCCAGCAGCCCAGGAGACCGATACACTGAAGCTTTCTTT. This codes for CASSPGDRYTEAFF.

This clonotype was observed many times. V gene TRBV9 combines with J gene TRBJ1-3; 8 nucleotides match TRBD1. This CDR3 has 16 amino acids. V shed 3 bases, J shed 0 bases, and the junction held 5 bases outside the gene matches. Per the germline V gene, CDR1 is SGDLS and CDR2 is YYNGEE. This CDR3 reads CASSAWTGISGNTIYF. The CDR3 DNA reads TGTGCCAGCAGCGCGTGGACAGGGATCTCTGGAAACACCATATATTTT. Full variable domain (rest looked up from reference TRBV9 and TRBJ1-3): DSGVTQTPKHLITATGQRVTLRCSPRSGDLSVYWYQQSLDQGLQFLIQYYNGEERAKGNILERFSAQQFPDLHSELNLSSLELGDSALYFCASSAWTGISGNTIYFGEGSWLTVV.

As for this clonotype: The CDR3 carries no conserved terminal phenylalanine or tryptophan, so it likely arises from a read error. The V call is TRBV5-1, the J call TRBJ2-5, with 8 bases matching TRBD1. The V gene's germline CDR1 is SGHRS and CDR2 YFSETQ. The CDR3 contains 17 residues. V lost 0 bases and J lost 2; bases outside the gene matches: 9. The CDR3 loop reads CASSLGDRTSMQETQYY. The DNA for the CDR3 is TGCGCCAGCAGCTTGGGGGACAGGACCTCAATGCAAGAGACCCAGTACTAC.

This clonotype was detected a few times. The rearrangement uses TRBV5-1 and TRBJ2-7; 10 bases fit TRBD2. The CDR3 is made up of 15 amino acids. CDR1 SGHRS and CDR2 YFSETQ come from the germline V gene. Unmatched junction bases numbered 8, after V lost 2 bases and J lost 6 bases. This chain's CDR3 is CASSLTGTSVTEQYF. The CDR3 region has the DNA TGCGCCAGCAGCTTAACCGGGACTAGCGTTACCGAGCAGTACTTC.

The V and J genes are TRBV2 and TRBJ1-6; D gene uncertain. Germline V lookup: CDR1 SNHLY, CDR2 FYNNEI. CDR3 length: 14 residues. Trimming left V 8 bases short and J 6 bases short, with 14 bases between. The CDR3 sequence is CASEEAYSNSPLHF. The CDR3, as DNA: TGTGCCAGCGAGGAAGCGTACAGTAATTCACCCCTCCACTTT.

This clonotype showed up many times. CDR3 protein: CASSDTGPGNTIYF. The CDR3 DNA reads TGTGCCAGCAGCGATACAGGCCCCGGAAACACCATATATTTT. The J gene is TRBJ1-3, the V gene TRBV7-9; a weak D match, TRBD1 (5 bases). With 5 bases removed from V and 4 bases from J, the gap between germline ends came to 12 bases. The CDR3 loop spans 14 amino acids. Germline CDR1 is SEHNR and CDR2 is FQNEAQ (reference sequence).

This clonotype was seen repeatedly, ten times or more. This chain connects TRBV7-8 to TRBJ1-3; D call uncertain. V was shortened by 1 base and J by 6 bases, with 4 bases between the two germline ends. In germline, CDR1 is SGHVS, CDR2 FQNEAQ. The CDR3 extends over 12 amino acids. CDR3 sequence reads: CASSLGTNTIYF. CDR3 sequence (DNA): TGTGCCAGCAGCTTAGGGACAAACACCATATATTTT.

The chain is built from TRBV7-2 and TRBJ1-2; D may be TRBD1 (5 bases). The germline V and J ends were trimmed by 7 bases and 3 bases, with 9 bases remaining between them. CDR1 and CDR2 (germline): SGHTA, FQGNSA. The CDR3 extends over 12 amino acids. DNA for the CDR3: TGTGCCAGCAATAGGGGTGACTATGGCTACACCTTC. It yields the protein CASNRGDYGYTF.

Many counts were recorded for this clonotype. The gene calls are TRBV7-9 and TRBJ1-2; D possibly corresponds to TRBD1 (6 bases). The germline gives CDR1 SEHNR, CDR2 FQNEAQ (reference sequence). The CDR3 extends over 13 amino acids. V lost 2 bases and J lost 8, with 12 bases in between. CDR3 region: CASSLSPGEGYTF. CDR3 nucleotides: TGTGCCAGCAGCTTAAGTCCAGGGGAAGGCTACACCTTC.

This clonotype appeared many times. The V and J genes are TRBV9 and TRBJ2-5; 7 bases match TRBD2. V dropped 0 bases and J dropped 2; count of bases not matched to a gene: 4. Germline lookup yields CDR1 SGDLS and CDR2 YYNGEE. CDR3 length equals 15 residues. The CDR3 sequence is CASSVGIGRQETQYF. CDR3 coding DNA: TGTGCCAGCAGCGTAGGGATCGGGAGGCAAGAGACCCAGTACTTC.

This clonotype was found many times. The chain employs TRBV7-9 and TRBJ1-2; TRBD1 matches 8 bases. Germline CDR1 reads SEHNR; CDR2 reads FQNEAQ (reference sequence). The CDR3 runs 14 residues. J was trimmed by 4 bases and V by 3 bases; bases with no gene match: 4. DNA for the CDR3: TGTGCCAGCAGCTTGCAGGGGGCTAGCTATGGCTACACCTTC. It codes for CASSLQGASYGYTF. Using reference TRBV7-9 and TRBJ1-2 for the parts outside the CDR3, the full variable domain is DTGVSQNPRHKITKRGQNVTFRCDPISEHNRLYWYRQTLGQGPEFLTYFQNEAQLEKSRLLSDRFSAERPKGSFSTLEIQRTEQGDSAMYLCASSLQGASYGYTFGSGTRLTVV.

This clonotype was detected many times. The chain recombines TRBV2 with TRBJ1-1; D might be TRBD1 (5 bases). The CDR3 spans 18 residues. V was shortened by 1 base and J by 5 bases, with 23 bases between the two germline ends. Germline V gene data show CDR1 as SNHLY and CDR2 as FYNNEI. For the CDR3, the DNA is TGTGCCAGCAGTGAAGGGGGGAGGCAGGGCTATCTACGGACTGAAGCTTTCTTT. Its protein product is CASSEGGRQGYLRTEAFF.

This clonotype was recorded many times. The gene calls are TRBV4-2 and TRBJ2-5, with a possible D match to TRBD2 (6 bases). Trimming cost V 1 base and J 3 bases, with 9 bases left between them. The CDR3 consists of 14 residues. Germline V gene sequence: CDR1 LGHNA, CDR2 YNFKEQ. The CDR3 sequence: CASSQVGGEETQYF. The CDR3 region has the DNA TGTGCCAGCAGCCAAGTGGGCGGGGAAGAGACCCAGTACTTC.

This clonotype was picked up a small number of times. This chain connects TRBV20-1 to TRBJ2-5; tentative D call: TRBD2 (5 bases). The CDR3 is 13 amino acids. Germline V gene sequence: CDR1 DFQATT, CDR2 SNEGSKA (reference sequence). The CDR3 nucleotides are TGCAGCCGAATGGGCAGCCGGAGGGAGACCCAGTACTTC. It translates to CSRMGSRRETQYF.

In its sample, this clonotype was seen a few times. The rearrangement joins TRBV30 to TRBJ1-2; D not resolved. V was clipped by 4 bases and J by 8 bases, with 14 bases between them. Looked up from germline, CDR1 is GTSNPN and CDR2 is SVGIG (reference sequence). The CDR3 is made up of 12 amino acids. The CDR3: CAWNRRKTGYTF. DNA for the CDR3: TGTGCCTGGAATCGTCGTAAGACGGGCTACACCTTC.

There are many counts of this clonotype. The rearrangement joins TRBV20-1 to TRBJ2-5; D may be TRBD1 (5 bases). Germline-derived CDR1 and CDR2 are DFQATT and SNEGSKA (reference sequence). The CDR3 extends over 13 amino acids. V gave up 1 base and J gave up 2 bases, with 8 bases separating them. CDR3 nucleotide sequence: TGCAGTGCTAGAGGACAGTTTCAAGAGACCCAGTACTTC. Translation: CSARGQFQETQYF.

The chain is built from TRBV30 and TRBJ2-7, with 7 bases fitting TRBD2. The germline CDR1 and CDR2 sequences are GTSNPN and SVGIG (reference sequence). The junction had 7 bases not matched to a gene; V was cut back by 4 bases and J by 4 bases. The CDR3 has 13 residues. The CDR3 spells CAWNYGGRYEQYF. DNA of the CDR3: TGTGCCTGGAATTACGGGGGGAGGTACGAGCAGTACTTC.

This clonotype was detected only a few times. The chain joins TRBV7-3 to TRBJ2-7; D not resolved. Germline CDR1 is SGHTA and CDR2 is FQGTGA. The CDR3 contains 13 residues. Trimming stripped 5 bases from V and 5 bases from J, with 13 bases between. CDR3 nucleotide sequence: TGTGCCAGCAGCCCTGACACCGGACACGAGCAGTACTTC. It translates to CASSPDTGHEQYF.

The CDR3 spells CASSARDVGQETQYF. CDR3 DNA sequence: TGTGCCAGCAGTGCTAGAGATGTGGGACAAGAGACCCAGTACTTC. The V and J genes are TRBV25-1 and TRBJ2-5; D gene ambiguous. The germline CDR1 and CDR2 sequences are MGHDK and SYGVNS. V dropped 4 bases and J dropped 2 bases, with 14 bases sitting between them. The CDR3 loop spans 15 amino acids.

The chain links TRBV20-1 to TRBJ1-2; possibly TRBD1 for D (5 bases). CDR1 and CDR2 (germline): DFQATT, SNEGSKA (reference sequence). The V end lost 6 bases, the J end lost 7 bases, and 18 bases lay between the germline ends. CDR3 size: 13 residues. The CDR3: CSATAGRLFGYTF. The CDR3, as DNA: TGCAGTGCGACGGCGGGACGGTTGTTTGGCTACACCTTC.

About this clonotype: A clone one base away is much larger, so this may be a read error. This chain links TRBV27 with TRBJ2-7; the D is unclear. The CDR3 contains 13 residues. Germline V lookup: CDR1 MNHEY, CDR2 SMNVEV (reference sequence). CDR3 sequence: CASSLSPFYEQHF. The DNA of the CDR3 is TGTGCCAGCAGTTTGAGCCCATTCTACGAGCAGCACTTC.

The chain joins TRBV5-1 to TRBJ2-5, with 7 bases matching TRBD1. V dropped 3 bases and J dropped 3; count of bases not matched to a gene: 5. Germline CDR1 reads SGHRS; CDR2 reads YFSETQ. This CDR3 has 14 amino acids. CDR3 sequence (DNA): TGCGCCAGCAGCTATGAGGGGGCAAAAGAGACCCAGTACTTC. Translated: CASSYEGAKETQYF. The full variable domain, with the rest looked up from reference TRBV5-1 and TRBJ2-5, is KAGVTQTPRYLIKTRGQQVTLSCSPISGHRSVSWYQQTPGQGLQFLFEYFSETQRNKGNFPGRFSGRQFSNSRSEMNVSTLELGDSALYLCASSYEGAKETQYFGPGTRLLVL.

The J gene is TRBJ1-5, the V gene TRBV10-3, with D unresolved. Per the germline V gene, CDR1 is ENHRY and CDR2 is SYGVKD. The germline V and J ends were trimmed by 0 bases and 11 bases, with 14 bases remaining between them. The CDR3 totals 14 residues. CDR3 sequence: CAISESVASGTQHF. The CDR3 DNA follows: TGTGCCATCAGTGAGTCGGTGGCCTCGGGGACCCAGCATTTT.

The chain has TRBV24-1 and TRBJ1-2, with TRBD1 identical over 7 bases. Trimming cost V 8 bases and J 5 bases; bases outside gene matches: 13. In germline, CDR1 is KGHDR, CDR2 SFDVKD. This CDR3 spans 15 amino acids. The DNA for the CDR3 is TGTGCCACCAAGCTTACAGGGGTCTTCGGTTATGGCTACACCTTC. This codes for CATKLTGVFGYGYTF.

The chain has TRBV10-3 and TRBJ2-7; 13 nucleotides align to TRBD2. J lost 7 bases, V lost 0 bases, and 15 bases had no gene match. Per germline, CDR1 ENHRY and CDR2 SYGVKD. The CDR3 is made up of 19 amino acids. CDR3 protein: CAISESPTSGGPRDGEQYF. The CDR3 coding sequence is TGTGCCATCAGTGAGTCACCGACTAGCGGGGGGCCACGGGACGGGGAGCAGTACTTC.

This clonotype was seen many times. CDR3 coding DNA: TGTGCCAGCAGCTTAGAGGGACCCCCGGAGCCCCAGCATTTT. This translates into CASSLEGPPEPQHF. The chain combines TRBV7-9 with TRBJ1-5; D is perhaps TRBD1 (5 bases). The CDR3 runs to 14 residues. Per germline, CDR1 SEHNR and CDR2 FQNEAQ (reference sequence). V was trimmed by 1 base and J by 8 bases, leaving 12 bases between them.

This sequence joins TRBV29-1 and TRBJ2-5; possible D gene TRBD2, 7 bases. Germline V lookup: CDR1 SQVTM, CDR2 ANQGSEA. V was shortened by 6 bases and J by 9 bases, with 14 bases between the two germline ends. The CDR3 totals 11 residues. The CDR3 sequence is CSVGGRGSQYF. CDR3 bases: TGCAGCGTGGGGGGGCGGGGGTCCCAGTACTTC.